This TCR beta chain originates from a study of CD8+CD57+ T cells in acquired aplastic anemia. Investigators profiled TCR beta VDJ and CDR3 from genomic DNA template. TCRdb re-derived calls from the reads in MiXCR, one entry per CDR3 protein. This sample has approximately 150,000 distinct CDR3 sequences, with 40% to 55% found just once. A remark on this clonotype: Its antigen is currently unknown.

This CDR3 region has 13 residues. J lost 2 bases, V lost 10 bases, and 5 bases had no gene match. Germline assignment: CDR1 LNHNV and CDR2 YYDKDF (reference sequence). Overall study findings and caveats: Twenty-nine CD8+ CDR3 sequences were shared between patients and controls.

Patients chosen for sequencing had CD8+CD57+ cells that had expanded, as shown by flow cytometry. The TCR sequence derives from a human donor with aplastic anemia. The rearrangement links TRBV15 to TRBJ2-1; TRBD2 agrees at 7 bases. The sample taken for sequencing was sorted CD4+, CD8+, or CD8+CD57+ T cells (not recorded which) from PBMCs. The chain's CDR3 is CAMAGVAYNEQFF. For the CDR3, the DNA is TGTGCCATGGCGGGAGTGGCCTACAATGAGCAGTTCTTC.